This T cell receptor (beta chain) was captured in a study of T-cell memory formation after mild COVID-19. Study at large: The TCR clusters were mostly specific to one donor.

This clonotype was found a few times. The antigen remains unidentified. This CDR3 has 15 amino acids. With 4 bases clipped from V and 0 bases from J, the junction kept 7 bases outside the gene matches. The germline gives CDR1 DFQATT, CDR2 SNEGSKA (reference sequence). General study points: The CD4+ clones that contracted clustered mainly within CM and EM, and the CD8+ clones concentrated in EMRA. Detection of some responders pre-infection suggested pre-existing cross-reactive memory T cells participated.

TCRdb reanalysed the 5' RACE reads using MiXCR and keeps one entry per CDR3 protein. The table includes over 400,000 distinct CDR3 sequences, 20% to 30% detected once. Sequenced input: PBMCs or a T cell subset sorted from them (not recorded which). The chain uses TRBV20-1 and TRBJ2-7; 9 nucleotides line up with TRBD2. The sequence came from an adult woman who had mild COVID-19 (a few samples of this study predate the infection). Cell type and time point are not known. DNA for the CDR3: TGCAGTGCTACTGCTAGCGGGACCAGCTCCTACGAGCAGTACTTC. This translates into CSATASGTSSYEQYF.